This record looks at one T cell receptor beta chain sequence and its context. The data are from a study of blood T cell repertoires in COVID-19. Whole-study context: PBMCs, B-cell-depleted T cells, or T cells were the source of the cDNA or gDNA that made up the material.

The CDR3 contains 16 residues. CDR1 KGHSH and CDR2 LQKENI come from the germline V gene. Losses at the gene ends were 3 bases for V and 5 bases for J; bases not matched to a gene: 9. Using immunoSEQ multiplex PCR, the repertoire was profiled, and TCRdb retains in-frame clones only, with some absent. The profile shows 200,000 or so clones, roughly 89% of them singletons. This sequence joins TRBV18 and TRBJ2-5, with 10 bases identical to TRBD1. Material: peripheral blood. The TCR was taken from a man aged 55 to 70 who had recovered from COVID-19. CDR3: CASSPGDRGQRETQYF. In DNA form, the CDR3 reads TGTGCCAGCTCACCGGGAGACAGGGGGCAACGTGAGACCCAGTACTTC.